Reported below is one TCR beta chain. V dropped 1 base and J dropped 5 bases, with 10 bases sitting between them. CDR1 and CDR2 (germline): SGHAT, FQDESV (reference sequence). CDR3 length equals 14 residues. Study processing details: Amplified reference gene primers provided the basis for estimating nucleated cell counts. Some clones are missing from TCRdb's copy, which holds only in-frame ones; the method was immunoSEQ multiplex PCR. V and J calls and clone size are those listed in that table; D and trimming were worked out from the DNA. The repertoire consists of fewer than 300,000 clones, with 80% to 90% occurring once and the leading ten covering 8% to 10%. This sample was included in a study of blood T cell repertoires in COVID-19. As for the study in general: Samples came from the United States, Italy and Spain, spanning acute and convalescent COVID-19. PBMCs, B-cell-depleted T cells, or T cells were the source of the cDNA or gDNA that made up the material.

This TCR derives from a woman aged 45-60 years who had recovered from COVID-19. The sequenced sample was peripheral blood. The V call is TRBV11-1, the J call TRBJ2-3; a possible D gene is TRBD2 (6 bases). The CDR3 region has the DNA TGTGCCAGCAGCTTAGGGGGAGGTGGAGATACGCAGTATTTT. Translation gives CASSLGGGGDTQYF.